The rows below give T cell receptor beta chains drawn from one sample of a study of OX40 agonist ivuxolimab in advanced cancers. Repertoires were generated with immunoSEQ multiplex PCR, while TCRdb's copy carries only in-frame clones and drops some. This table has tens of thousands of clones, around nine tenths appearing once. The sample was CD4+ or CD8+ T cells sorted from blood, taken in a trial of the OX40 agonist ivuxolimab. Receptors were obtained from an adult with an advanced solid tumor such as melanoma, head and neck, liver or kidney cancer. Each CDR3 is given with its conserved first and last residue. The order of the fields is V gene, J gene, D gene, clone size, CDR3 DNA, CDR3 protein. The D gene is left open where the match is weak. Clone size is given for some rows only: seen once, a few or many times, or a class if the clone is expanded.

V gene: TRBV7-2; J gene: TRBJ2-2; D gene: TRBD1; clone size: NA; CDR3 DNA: TGTGCCAGCAGCCCTACAGGGGGCTCATTCGGGGAGCTGTTTTTT; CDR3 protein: CASSPTGGSFGELFF
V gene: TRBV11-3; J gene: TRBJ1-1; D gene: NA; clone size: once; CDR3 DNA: TGTGCCAGCAGCTTAAGTGGGCAGGCGGACACTGAAGCTTTCTTT; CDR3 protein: CASSLSGQADTEAFF
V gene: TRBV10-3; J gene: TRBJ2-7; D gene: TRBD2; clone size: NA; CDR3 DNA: TGTGCCATCAGTCGGACTAGCGGGACCTACGAGCAGTACTTC; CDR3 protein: CAISRTSGTYEQYF
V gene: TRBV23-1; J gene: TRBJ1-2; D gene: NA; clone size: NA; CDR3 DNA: TGCGCCAGCAGTCAATCCTCGGGGCTATCTAACTATGGCTACACCTTC; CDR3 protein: CASSQSSGLSNYGYTF
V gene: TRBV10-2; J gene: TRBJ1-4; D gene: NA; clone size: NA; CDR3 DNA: TGCGCCAGCAGTGATGGCCAAGCCGGGTTTAATGAAAAACTGTTTTTT; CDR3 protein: CASSDGQAGFNEKLFF
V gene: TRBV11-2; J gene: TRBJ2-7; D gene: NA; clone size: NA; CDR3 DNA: TGTGCCAGCAGCCAGACTAGAGGGTACGAGCAGTACTTC; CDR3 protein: CASSQTRGYEQYF
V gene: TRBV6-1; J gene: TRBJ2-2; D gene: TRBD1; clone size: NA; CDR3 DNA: TGTGCCAGCAGTGCGGACAGGGGGGACACCGGGGAGCTGTTTTTT; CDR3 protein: CASSADRGDTGELFF
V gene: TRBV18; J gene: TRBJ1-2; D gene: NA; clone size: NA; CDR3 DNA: TGTGCCAGCTCACCACAGCACCATGGCTACACCTTC; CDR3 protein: CASSPQHHGYTF
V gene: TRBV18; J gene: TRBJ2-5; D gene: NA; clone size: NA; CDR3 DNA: TGTGCCAGCTCCACGCCTCAAGAGACCCAGTACTTC; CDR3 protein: CASSTPQETQYF
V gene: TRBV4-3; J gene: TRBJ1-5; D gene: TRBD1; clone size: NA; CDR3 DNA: TGCGCCAGCAGCCAAGGGGGACAGAGGCTTAATCAGCCCCAGCATTTT; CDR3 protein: CASSQGGQRLNQPQHF
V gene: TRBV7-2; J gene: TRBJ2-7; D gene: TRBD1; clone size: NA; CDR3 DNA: TGTGCCAGCAGCTTCTTTTGGGACAGACAGACCTACGAGCAGTACTTC; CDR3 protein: CASSFFWDRQTYEQYF
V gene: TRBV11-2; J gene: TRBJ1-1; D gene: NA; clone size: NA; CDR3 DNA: TGTGCCAGCAGCCCGAGGGGGGGGGCAAACACTGAAGCTTTCTTT; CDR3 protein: CASSPRGGANTEAFF
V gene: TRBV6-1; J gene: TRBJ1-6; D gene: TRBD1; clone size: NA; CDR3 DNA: TGTGCCAGCAGAGGACAGGGGATAGAAAATTCACCCCTCCACTTT; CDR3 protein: CASRGQGIENSPLHF
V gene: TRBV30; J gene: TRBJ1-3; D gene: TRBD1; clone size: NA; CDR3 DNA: TGTGCCTGGGACAGGGGCCCAGGAAACACCATATATTTT; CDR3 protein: CAWDRGPGNTIYF
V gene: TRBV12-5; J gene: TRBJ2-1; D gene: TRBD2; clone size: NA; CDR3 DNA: TGTGCTAGTGGTTTGGTACGAGCTAGCGGGAGGGGGTCAGGGTTGGAGAATGAGCAGTTCTTC; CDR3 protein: CASGLVRASGRGSGLENEQFF
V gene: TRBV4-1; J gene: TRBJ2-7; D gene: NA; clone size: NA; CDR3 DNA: TGCGCCAGCAGCCAAGATCGCGGGACTCGGTCCTACGAGCAGTACTTC; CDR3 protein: CASSQDRGTRSYEQYF
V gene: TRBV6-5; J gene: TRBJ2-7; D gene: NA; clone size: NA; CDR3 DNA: TGTGCCAGCAGTGGGGACGGGACCGGAGAGCTCGAGCAGTACTTC; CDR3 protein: CASSGDGTGELEQYF
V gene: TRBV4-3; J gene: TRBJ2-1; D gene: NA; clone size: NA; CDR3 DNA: TGCGCCAGCAGCCAAGATAGGGGGAGGGCCCTACAGTTCTTC; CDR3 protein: CASSQDRGRALQFF
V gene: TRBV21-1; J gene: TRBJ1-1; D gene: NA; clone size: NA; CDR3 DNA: TGTGCCAGCAGCGATTTTGACAGGAGGAACACTGAAGCTTTCTTT; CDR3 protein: CASSDFDRRNTEAFF
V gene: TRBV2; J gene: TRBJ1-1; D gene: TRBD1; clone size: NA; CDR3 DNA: TGTGCCAGCAGTCTCCGGGACAGGAACACTGAAGCTTTCTTT; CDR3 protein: CASSLRDRNTEAFF
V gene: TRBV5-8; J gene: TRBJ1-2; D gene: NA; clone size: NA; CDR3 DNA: TGTGCCAGCAGCTTAGGGGGGGCCCACGGCTACACCTTC; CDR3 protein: CASSLGGAHGYTF
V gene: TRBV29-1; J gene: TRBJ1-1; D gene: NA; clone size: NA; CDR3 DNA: TGCAGCGTCAGGCGGGTGAACACTGAAGCTTTCTTT; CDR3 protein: CSVRRVNTEAFF
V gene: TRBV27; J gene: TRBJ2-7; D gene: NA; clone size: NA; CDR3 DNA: TGTGCCAGCAGGGGAGACAGGCACTCCTACGAGCAGTACTTC; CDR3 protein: CASRGDRHSYEQYF
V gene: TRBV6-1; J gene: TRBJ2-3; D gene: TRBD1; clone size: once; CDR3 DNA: TGTGCCAGCAGTAAGGGGGCAGGGAGCACAGATACGCAGTATTTT; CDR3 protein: CASSKGAGSTDTQYF
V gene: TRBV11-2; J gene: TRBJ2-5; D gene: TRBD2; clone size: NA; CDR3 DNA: TGTGCCAGCAGCCCGGGACTAGCGGGAGGAGAGACCCAGTACTTC; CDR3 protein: CASSPGLAGGETQYF
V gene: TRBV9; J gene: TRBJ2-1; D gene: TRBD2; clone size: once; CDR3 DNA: TGTGCCGTCACGGGAGGCGGGAGGGCCATCGACAATGAGCAGTTCTTC; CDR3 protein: CAVTGGGRAIDNEQFF
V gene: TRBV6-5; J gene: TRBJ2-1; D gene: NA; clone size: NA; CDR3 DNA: TGTGCCAGCATTGCTAACCTAGCGCCCTCCAATGAGCAGTTCTTC; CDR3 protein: CASIANLAPSNEQFF
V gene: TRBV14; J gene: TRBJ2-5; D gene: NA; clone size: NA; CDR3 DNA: TGTGCCAGCAGCAGACTGGGCGGATCCCAAGAGACCCAGTACTTC; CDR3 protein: CASSRLGGSQETQYF
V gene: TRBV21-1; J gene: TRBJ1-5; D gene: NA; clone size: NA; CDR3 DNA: TGTGCCAGCAGCAAAGAAGATGTAGACAGTGGTGATAGCAATCAGCCCCAGCATTTT; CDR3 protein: CASSKEDVDSGDSNQPQHF
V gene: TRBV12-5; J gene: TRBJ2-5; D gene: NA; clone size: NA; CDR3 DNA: TGTGCTAGTGGCCCCCCCACTATAGAGACCCAGTACTTC; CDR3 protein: CASGPPTIETQYF
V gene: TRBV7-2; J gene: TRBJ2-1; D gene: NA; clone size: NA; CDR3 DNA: TGTGCCAGCAGCCCCCAGTACAATGAGCAGTTCTTC; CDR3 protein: CASSPQYNEQFF
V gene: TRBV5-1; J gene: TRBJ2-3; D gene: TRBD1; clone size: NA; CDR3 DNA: TGCGCCAGTGGGACAGGGGGCACAGATACGCAGTATTTT; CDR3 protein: CASGTGGTDTQYF
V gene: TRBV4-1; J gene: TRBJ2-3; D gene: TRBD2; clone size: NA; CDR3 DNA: TGCGCCAGCAGCCAAGAAAGGCTAGCGGGAGTGATAGATACGCAGTATTTT; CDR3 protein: CASSQERLAGVIDTQYF
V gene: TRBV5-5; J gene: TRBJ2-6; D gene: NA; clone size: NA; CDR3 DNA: TGTGCCAGCAGCCTGGGGGATGCTGGGGCCAACGTCCTGACTTTC; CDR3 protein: CASSLGDAGANVLTF
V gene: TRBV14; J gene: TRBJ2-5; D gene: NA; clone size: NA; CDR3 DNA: TGTGCCAGCAGCCCAACCTACCAAGAGACCCAGTACTTC; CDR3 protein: CASSPTYQETQYF
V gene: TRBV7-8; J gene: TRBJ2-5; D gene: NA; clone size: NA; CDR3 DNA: TGTGCCAGCAGCTTAATCAAAGAGACCCAGTACTTC; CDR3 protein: CASSLIKETQYF
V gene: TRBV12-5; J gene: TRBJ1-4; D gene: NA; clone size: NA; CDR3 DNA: TGTGCTAGTGGCTCAGGACAGCGCAATGAAAAACTGTTTTTT; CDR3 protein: CASGSGQRNEKLFF
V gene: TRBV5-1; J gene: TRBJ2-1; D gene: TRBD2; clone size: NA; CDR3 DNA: TGCGCCAGCAGCTCTTGGACTAGCGGGAGCTCCTACAATGAGCAGTTCTTC; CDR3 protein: CASSSWTSGSSYNEQFF
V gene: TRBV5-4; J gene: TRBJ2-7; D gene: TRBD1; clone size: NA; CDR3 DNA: TGTGCCAGCAGCTCTAAAGACAGGGGCTTCTACGAGCAGTACTTC; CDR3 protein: CASSSKDRGFYEQYF
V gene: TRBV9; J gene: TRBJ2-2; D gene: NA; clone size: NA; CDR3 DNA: TGTGCCAGCAGCGTACGGATGGCGGGAACGGGTACCGGGGAGCTGTTTTTT; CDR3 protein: CASSVRMAGTGTGELFF
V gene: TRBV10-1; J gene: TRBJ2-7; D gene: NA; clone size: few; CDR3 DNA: TGCGCCAGTGCCAGGGGAATTGGCTCCTACGAGCAGTACTTC; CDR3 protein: CASARGIGSYEQYF